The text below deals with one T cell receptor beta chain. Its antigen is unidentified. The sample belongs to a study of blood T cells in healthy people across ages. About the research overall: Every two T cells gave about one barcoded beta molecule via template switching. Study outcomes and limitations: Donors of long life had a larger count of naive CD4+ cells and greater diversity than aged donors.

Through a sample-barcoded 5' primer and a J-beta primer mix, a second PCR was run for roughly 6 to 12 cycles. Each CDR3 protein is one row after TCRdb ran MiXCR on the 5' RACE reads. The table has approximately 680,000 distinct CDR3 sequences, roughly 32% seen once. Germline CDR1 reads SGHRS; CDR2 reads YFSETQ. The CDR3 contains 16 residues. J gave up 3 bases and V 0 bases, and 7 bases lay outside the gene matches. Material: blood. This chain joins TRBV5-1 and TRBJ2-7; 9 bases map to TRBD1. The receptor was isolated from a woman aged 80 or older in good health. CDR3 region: CASSLDDPGQGYEQYF. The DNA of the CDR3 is TGCGCCAGCAGCTTGGATGATCCGGGACAGGGCTACGAGCAGTACTTC.